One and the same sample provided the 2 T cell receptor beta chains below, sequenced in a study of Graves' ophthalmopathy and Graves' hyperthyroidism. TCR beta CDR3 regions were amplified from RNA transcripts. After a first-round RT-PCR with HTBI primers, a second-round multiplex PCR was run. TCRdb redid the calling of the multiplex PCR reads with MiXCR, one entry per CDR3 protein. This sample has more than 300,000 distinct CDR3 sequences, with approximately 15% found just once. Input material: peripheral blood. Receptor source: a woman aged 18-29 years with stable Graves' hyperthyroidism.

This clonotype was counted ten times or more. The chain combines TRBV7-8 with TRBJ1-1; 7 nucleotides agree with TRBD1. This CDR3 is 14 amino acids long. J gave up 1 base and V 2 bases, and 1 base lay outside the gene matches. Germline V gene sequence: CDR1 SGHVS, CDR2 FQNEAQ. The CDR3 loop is CASSLRTGNTEAFF. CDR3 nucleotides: TGTGCCAGCAGCTTACGGACAGGGAACACTGAAGCTTTCTTT. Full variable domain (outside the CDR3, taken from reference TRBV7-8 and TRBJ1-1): GAGVSQSPRYKVAKRGQDVALRCDPISGHVSLFWYQQALGQGPEFLTYFQNEAQLDKSGLPSDRFFAERPEGSVSTLKIQRTQQEDSAVYLCASSLRTGNTEAFFGQGTRLTVV.

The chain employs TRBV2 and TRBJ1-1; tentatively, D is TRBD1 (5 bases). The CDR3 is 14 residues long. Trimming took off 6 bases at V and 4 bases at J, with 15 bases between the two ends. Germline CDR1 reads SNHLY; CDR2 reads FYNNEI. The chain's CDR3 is CASSPGVRSTEAFF. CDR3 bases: TGTGCCAGCAGCCCGGGGGTCCGGAGCACTGAAGCTTTCTTT.